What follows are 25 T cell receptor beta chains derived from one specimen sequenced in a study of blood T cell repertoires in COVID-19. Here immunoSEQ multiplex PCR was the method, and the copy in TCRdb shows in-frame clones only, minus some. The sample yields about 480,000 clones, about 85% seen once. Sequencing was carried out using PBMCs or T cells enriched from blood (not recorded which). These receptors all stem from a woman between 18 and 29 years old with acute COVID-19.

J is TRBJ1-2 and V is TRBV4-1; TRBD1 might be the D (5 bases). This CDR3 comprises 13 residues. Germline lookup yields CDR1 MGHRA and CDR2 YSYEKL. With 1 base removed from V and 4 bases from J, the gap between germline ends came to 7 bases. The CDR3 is CASSQATAYGYTF. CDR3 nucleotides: TGCGCCAGCAGCCAAGCGACAGCCTATGGCTACACCTTC.

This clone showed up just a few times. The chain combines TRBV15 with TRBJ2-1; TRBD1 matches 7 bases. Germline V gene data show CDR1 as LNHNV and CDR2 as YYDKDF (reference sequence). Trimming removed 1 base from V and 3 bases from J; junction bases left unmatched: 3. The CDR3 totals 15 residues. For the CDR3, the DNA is TGTGCCACCAGCAGAGGAGGGGGCTACTACAATGAGCAGTTCTTC. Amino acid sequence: CATSRGGGYYNEQFF.

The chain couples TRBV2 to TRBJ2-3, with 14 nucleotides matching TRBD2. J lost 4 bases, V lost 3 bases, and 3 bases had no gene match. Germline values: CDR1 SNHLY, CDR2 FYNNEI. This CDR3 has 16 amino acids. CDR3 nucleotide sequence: TGTGCCAGCAGTGATTGGGGACTAGCGGGGGCAGATACGCAGTATTTT. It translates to CASSDWGLAGADTQYF.

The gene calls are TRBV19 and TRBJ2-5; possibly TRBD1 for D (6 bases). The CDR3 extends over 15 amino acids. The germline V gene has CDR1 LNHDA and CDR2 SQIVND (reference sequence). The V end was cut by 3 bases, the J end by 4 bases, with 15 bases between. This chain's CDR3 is CASSIGVAGAETQYF. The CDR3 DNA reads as TGTGCCAGTAGTATTGGCGTCGCAGGGGCAGAGACCCAGTACTTC.

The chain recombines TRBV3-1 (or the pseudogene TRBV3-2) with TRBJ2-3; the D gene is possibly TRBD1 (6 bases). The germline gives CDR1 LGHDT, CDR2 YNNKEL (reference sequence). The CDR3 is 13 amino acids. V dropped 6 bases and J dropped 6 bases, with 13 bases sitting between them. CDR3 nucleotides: TGTGCCAGCAGTCAAAATCAGGGGGATACGCAGTATTTT. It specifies CASSQNQGDTQYF.

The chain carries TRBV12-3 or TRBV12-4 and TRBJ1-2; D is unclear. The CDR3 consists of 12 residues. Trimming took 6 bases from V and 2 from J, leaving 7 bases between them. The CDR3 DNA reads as TGTGCCAGCAGCCAGGAAAACTATGGCTACACCTTC. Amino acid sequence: CASSQENYGYTF.

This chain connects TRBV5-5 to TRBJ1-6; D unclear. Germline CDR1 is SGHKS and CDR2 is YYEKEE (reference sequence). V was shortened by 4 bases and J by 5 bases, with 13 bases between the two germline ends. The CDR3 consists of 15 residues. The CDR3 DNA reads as TGTGCCAGCAGCCCCGTCAGGCAGGATAATTCACCCCTCCACTTT. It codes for CASSPVRQDNSPLHF.

CDR3 sequence (DNA): TGTGCCAGCAGCCTACAGGGCCCCACTGAAGCTTTCTTT. It specifies CASSLQGPTEAFF. V is TRBV7-2 and J is TRBJ1-1, with D possibly TRBD1 on 6 matching bases. Looked up from germline, CDR1 is SGHTA and CDR2 is FQGNSA. The CDR3 is made up of 13 amino acids. Trimming took off 5 bases at V and 4 bases at J, with 11 bases between the two ends.

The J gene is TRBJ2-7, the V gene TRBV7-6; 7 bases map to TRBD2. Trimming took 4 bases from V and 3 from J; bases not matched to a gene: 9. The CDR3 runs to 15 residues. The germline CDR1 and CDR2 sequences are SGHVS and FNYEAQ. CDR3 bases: TGTGCCAGCAGCTCTACGAGCGGGATCCACTACGAGCAGTACTTC. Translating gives CASSSTSGIHYEQYF.

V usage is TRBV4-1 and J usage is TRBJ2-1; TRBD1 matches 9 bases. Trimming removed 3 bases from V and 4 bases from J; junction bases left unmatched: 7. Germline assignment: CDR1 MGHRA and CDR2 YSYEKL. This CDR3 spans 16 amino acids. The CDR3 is CASSHIRDRVYNEQFF. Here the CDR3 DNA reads TGCGCCAGCAGCCATATCCGGGACAGGGTGTACAATGAGCAGTTCTTC.

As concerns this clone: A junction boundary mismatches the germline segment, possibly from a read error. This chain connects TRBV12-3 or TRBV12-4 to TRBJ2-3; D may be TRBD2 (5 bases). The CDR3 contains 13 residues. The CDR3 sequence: CASSLAAADTQYF. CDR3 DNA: TGTGCCAGCAGTCTAGCTGCCGCGGATACGCAGTATTTT.

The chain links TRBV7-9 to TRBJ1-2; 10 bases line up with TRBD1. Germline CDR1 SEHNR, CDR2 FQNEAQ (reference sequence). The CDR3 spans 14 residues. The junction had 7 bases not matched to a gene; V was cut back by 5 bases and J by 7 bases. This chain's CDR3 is CASSPDRGRGGYTF. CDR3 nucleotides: TGTGCCAGCAGCCCCGACAGGGGGCGGGGTGGCTACACCTTC.

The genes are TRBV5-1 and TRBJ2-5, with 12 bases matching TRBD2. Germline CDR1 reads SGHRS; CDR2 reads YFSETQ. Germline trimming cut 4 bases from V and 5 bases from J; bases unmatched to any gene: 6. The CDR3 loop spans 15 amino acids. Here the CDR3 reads CASSEPSGGAETQYF. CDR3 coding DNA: TGCGCCAGCAGCGAACCTAGCGGGGGGGCTGAGACCCAGTACTTC.

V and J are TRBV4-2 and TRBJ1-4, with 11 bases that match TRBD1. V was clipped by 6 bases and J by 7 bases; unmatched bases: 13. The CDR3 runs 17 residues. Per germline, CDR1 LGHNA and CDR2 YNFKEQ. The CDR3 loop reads CASRRAGQGAWGEKLFF. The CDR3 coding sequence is TGTGCCAGCAGGCGAGCCGGACAGGGGGCTTGGGGTGAAAAACTGTTTTTT.

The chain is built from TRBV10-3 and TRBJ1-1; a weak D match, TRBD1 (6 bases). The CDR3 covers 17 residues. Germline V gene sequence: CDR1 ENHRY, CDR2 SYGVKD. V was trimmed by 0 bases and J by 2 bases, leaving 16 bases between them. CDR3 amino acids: CAISESDSRSGNTEAFF. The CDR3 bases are TGTGCCATCAGTGAGTCGGACAGCCGAAGTGGAAACACTGAAGCTTTCTTT.

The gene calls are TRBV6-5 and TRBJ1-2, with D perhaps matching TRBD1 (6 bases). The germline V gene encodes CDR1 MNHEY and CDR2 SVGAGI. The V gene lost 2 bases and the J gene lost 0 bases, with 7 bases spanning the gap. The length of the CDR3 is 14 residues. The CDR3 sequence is CASSYGTPNYGYTF. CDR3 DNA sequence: TGTGCCAGCAGTTACGGGACACCTAACTATGGCTACACCTTC.

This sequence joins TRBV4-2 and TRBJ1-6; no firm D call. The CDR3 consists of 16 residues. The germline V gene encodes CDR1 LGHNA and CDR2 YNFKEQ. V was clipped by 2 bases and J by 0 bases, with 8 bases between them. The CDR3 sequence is CASSQISSSYNSPLHF. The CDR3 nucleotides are TGTGCCAGCAGCCAAATTAGTAGCTCCTATAATTCACCCCTCCACTTT.

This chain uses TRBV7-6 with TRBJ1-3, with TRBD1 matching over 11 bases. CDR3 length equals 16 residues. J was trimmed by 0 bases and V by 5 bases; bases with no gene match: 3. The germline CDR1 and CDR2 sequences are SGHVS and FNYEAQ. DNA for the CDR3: TGTGCCAGCAGCCCGGGACAGGGGGTCTCTGGAAACACCATATATTTT. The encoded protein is CASSPGQGVSGNTIYF.

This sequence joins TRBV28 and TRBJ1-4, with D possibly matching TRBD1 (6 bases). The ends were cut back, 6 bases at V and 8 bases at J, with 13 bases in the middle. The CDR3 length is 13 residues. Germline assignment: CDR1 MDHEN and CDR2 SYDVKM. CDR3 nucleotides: TGTGCCAGCAGGTTACAGGGACAAGAAAAACTGTTTTTT. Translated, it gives CASRLQGQEKLFF. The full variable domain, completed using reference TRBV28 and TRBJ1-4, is DVKVTQSSRYLVKRTGEKVFLECVQDMDHENMFWYRQDPGLGLRLIYFSYDVKMKEKGDIPEGYSVSREKKERFSLILESASTNQTSMYLCASRLQGQEKLFFGSGTQLSVL.

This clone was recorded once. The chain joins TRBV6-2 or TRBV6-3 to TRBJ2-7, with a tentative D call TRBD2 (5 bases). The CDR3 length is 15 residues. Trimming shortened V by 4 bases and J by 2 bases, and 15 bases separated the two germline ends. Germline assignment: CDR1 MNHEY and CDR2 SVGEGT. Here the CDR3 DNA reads TGTGCCAGCAGTTTCGGACTCCACATGCCCTACGAGCAGTACTTC. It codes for CASSFGLHMPYEQYF.

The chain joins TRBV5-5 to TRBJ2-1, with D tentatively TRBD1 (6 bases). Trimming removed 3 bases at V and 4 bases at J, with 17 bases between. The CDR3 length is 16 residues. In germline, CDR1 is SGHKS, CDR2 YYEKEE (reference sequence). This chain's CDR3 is CASSSGPGTPYNEQFF. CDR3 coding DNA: TGTGCCAGCAGCTCGGGCCCCGGGACACCGTACAATGAGCAGTTCTTC.

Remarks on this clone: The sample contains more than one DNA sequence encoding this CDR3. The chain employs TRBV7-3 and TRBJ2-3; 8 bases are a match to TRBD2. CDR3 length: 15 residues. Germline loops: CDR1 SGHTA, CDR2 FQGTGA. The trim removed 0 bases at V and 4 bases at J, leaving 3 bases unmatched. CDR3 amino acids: CASSLTGGAPDTQYF. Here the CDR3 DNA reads TGTGCCAGCAGCTTAACCGGGGGGGCTCCAGATACGCAGTATTTT.

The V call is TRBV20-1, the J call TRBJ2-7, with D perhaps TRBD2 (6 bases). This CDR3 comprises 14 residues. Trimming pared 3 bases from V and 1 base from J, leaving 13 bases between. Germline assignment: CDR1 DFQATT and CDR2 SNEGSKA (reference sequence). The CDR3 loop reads CSASRDGRSYEQYF. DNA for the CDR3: TGCAGTGCTAGTCGGGACGGGAGATCCTACGAGCAGTACTTC.

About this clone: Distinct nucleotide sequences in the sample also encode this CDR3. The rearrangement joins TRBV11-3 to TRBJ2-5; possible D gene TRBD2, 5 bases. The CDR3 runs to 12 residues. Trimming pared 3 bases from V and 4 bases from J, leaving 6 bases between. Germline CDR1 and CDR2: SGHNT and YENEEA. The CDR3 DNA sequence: TGTGCCAGCAGCTTGGGGAGAGAGACCCAGTACTTC. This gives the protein CASSLGRETQYF.

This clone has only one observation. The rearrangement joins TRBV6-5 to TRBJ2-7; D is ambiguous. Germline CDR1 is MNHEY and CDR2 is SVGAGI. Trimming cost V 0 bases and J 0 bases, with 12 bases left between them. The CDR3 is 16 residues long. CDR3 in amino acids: CASSYSAVTRSYEQYF. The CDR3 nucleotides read TGTGCCAGCAGTTACTCGGCCGTTACACGCTCCTACGAGCAGTACTTC.